This T cell receptor (beta chain) is drawn from a study of cytomegalovirus exposure and HLA in healthy donors. A remark on this clone: Its antigen is unidentified.

Germline lookup yields CDR1 LNHDA and CDR2 SQIVND (reference sequence). The CDR3 spans 18 residues. The V segment lost 4 bases and the J segment 3 bases; nucleotides outside the gene matches: 12. With 60 Vbeta and 13 Jbeta primers, the PCR was carried out. Some clones are missing from TCRdb's copy, which holds only in-frame ones; the method was immunoSEQ multiplex PCR. The sample lists some 30,000 clones, roughly 88% occurring once. The study, taken as a whole, reports: On later analysis, the bulk of CMV-associated TCR beta chains appeared to be HLA-restricted. Usually a TCR sequence was rare, but some public TCRs were found in many donors.

The V call is TRBV19, the J call TRBJ1-6; the match to TRBD1 covers 7 bases. The sequencing input was PBMCs. The source of this sequence is a woman aged 18-35 years in good health and CMV-seronegative. The chain's CDR3 is CASSKNRPGDSYNSPLHF. The CDR3 bases are TGTGCCAGTAGTAAGAACCGCCCCGGGGACAGCTATAATTCACCCCTCCACTTT.